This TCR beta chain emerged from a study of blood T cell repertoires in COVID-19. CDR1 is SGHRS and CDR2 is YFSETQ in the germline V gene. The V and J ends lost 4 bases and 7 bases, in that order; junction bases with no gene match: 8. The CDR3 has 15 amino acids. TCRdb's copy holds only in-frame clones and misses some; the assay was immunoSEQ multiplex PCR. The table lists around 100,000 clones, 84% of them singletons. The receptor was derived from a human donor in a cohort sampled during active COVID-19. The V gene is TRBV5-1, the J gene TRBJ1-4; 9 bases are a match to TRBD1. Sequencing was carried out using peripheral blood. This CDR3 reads CASSLQGASAEKLFF. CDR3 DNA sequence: TGCGCCAGCAGCCTACAGGGGGCTAGTGCTGAAAAACTGTTTTTT.